This T cell receptor beta chain was observed in a study of T cells in Graves' hyperthyroidism and ophthalmopathy. Study details: Prior to any treatment, at the point of initial diagnosis, peripheral blood was collected.

CDR3 length: 16 amino acids. CDR1 and CDR2 (germline): LGHDT, YNNKEL (reference sequence). The V gene lost 0 bases and the J gene lost 8 bases, with 19 bases spanning the gap. Researchers amplified the TCR beta CDR3 regions from RNA transcripts. First-round RT-PCR targeting the TCR CDR3 was performed with the HTBI primer set. TCRdb reanalysed the multiplex PCR reads using MiXCR and keeps one entry per CDR3 protein. Here the sample spans roughly 570,000 distinct CDR3 sequences, 15% to 19% being singletons. At least ten counts were recorded for this clonotype. The antigen remains unidentified. Study outcomes and limitations: Progression to ophthalmopathy was predicted a median of 6.5 months early.

Fresh 10 ml peripheral blood yielded PBMCs. The chain employs TRBV3-1 and TRBJ1-2; D is possibly TRBD1 (6 bases). Material: blood. This TCR was recovered from a woman younger than 45 with Graves' hyperthyroidism. The CDR3 bases are TGTGCCAGCAGCCAAGATTGGGGCGGCAGGGGACGCGGCTACACCTTC. It codes for CASSQDWGGRGRGYTF.